The 12 T cell receptor beta chains listed next were all sequenced from one sample in a study of T cells in Graves' hyperthyroidism and ophthalmopathy. Template material for amplifying TCR beta CDR3 regions consisted of RNA transcripts. First-round RT-PCR of the TCR CDR3 relied on the HTBI primer set. In TCRdb, the multiplex PCR reads were re-called with MiXCR into one record per CDR3 protein. Of approximately 590,000 distinct CDR3 sequences in the sample, about half are singletons; the top ten hold about 7.9%. The sample was peripheral blood or thyroid tissue (not recorded which). These receptors came from a woman aged 18-29 years with Graves' hyperthyroidism.

The genes are TRBV29-1 and TRBJ1-2, with 12 bases matching TRBD1. The CDR3 is made up of 14 amino acids. The V gene end was trimmed by 6 bases and the J gene end by 4 bases; junction bases not matched to a gene: 6. Germline lookup yields CDR1 SQVTM and CDR2 ANQGSEA. As DNA, the CDR3 is TGCAGCGTCACAGGGACAGGGGGCGGCTATGGCTACACCTTC. Translation: CSVTGTGGGYGYTF.

J is TRBJ1-1 and V is TRBV29-1; D not certain. V was trimmed by 8 bases and J by 4 bases, leaving 17 bases between them. CDR1 SQVTM and CDR2 ANQGSEA come from the germline V gene. The CDR3 totals 13 residues. The CDR3 loop reads CSLIGRGGTEAFF. Written as DNA, the CDR3 is TGCAGCTTGATTGGGCGGGGTGGCACTGAAGCTTTCTTT.

Only a few counts were recorded for this clonotype. The rearrangement uses TRBV9 and TRBJ2-5; 7 bases match TRBD2. V lost 5 bases and J lost 2; bases outside the gene matches: 12. Germline V CDR1 and CDR2: SGDLS, YYNGEE. The CDR3 length is 16 residues. CDR3: CASSGGDYPLQETQYF. The CDR3 coding sequence is TGTGCCAGCAGTGGAGGGGACTATCCGTTACAAGAGACCCAGTACTTC.

The chain couples TRBV10-3 to TRBJ2-7, with a tentative D call TRBD1 (5 bases). The CDR3 is 15 amino acids. With 2 bases removed from V and 3 bases from J, the gap between germline ends came to 14 bases. CDR1 is ENHRY, CDR2 SYGVKD, per germline. In DNA, the CDR3 is TGTGCCATCAGTGAGGGCAGGGTGTACGGCTACGAGCAGTACTTC. Translated: CAISEGRVYGYEQYF.

The chain employs TRBV7-9 and TRBJ1-5, with D perhaps matching TRBD1 (6 bases). Germline V lookup: CDR1 SEHNR, CDR2 FQNEAQ (reference sequence). Trimming cost V 5 bases and J 6 bases, with 20 bases left between them. The CDR3 runs to 16 residues. CDR3 protein: CASSLRWNSRGQPQHF. DNA for the CDR3: TGTGCCAGCAGCCTACGGTGGAACAGCAGGGGTCAGCCCCAGCATTTT.

V is TRBV15 and J is TRBJ2-7; 9 nucleotides agree with TRBD2. Per germline, CDR1 LNHNV and CDR2 YYDKDF (reference sequence). The CDR3 consists of 14 residues. Trimming at V came to 5 bases and at J to 3 bases, leaving 5 bases not matched to a gene. This CDR3 is CATSRTTSGYEQYF. In DNA form, the CDR3 reads TGTGCCACCAGCCGAACGACTAGCGGCTACGAGCAGTACTTC.

The sample holds a few counts of this clonotype. The chain uses TRBV7-8 and TRBJ1-1; 12 bases agree with TRBD1. This CDR3 contains 17 residues. Germline loops: CDR1 SGHVS, CDR2 FQNEAQ. With V trimmed by 1 base and J by 5 bases, 8 bases remained unmatched. CDR3 residues: CASSLGAGQGARTEAFF. The CDR3 DNA sequence: TGTGCCAGCAGCTTAGGTGCGGGACAGGGGGCTCGGACTGAAGCTTTCTTT.

The chain uses TRBV2 and TRBJ2-7; D not certain. The CDR3 totals 11 residues. V gave up 6 bases and J gave up 2 bases, with 5 bases separating them. Germline assignment: CDR1 SNHLY and CDR2 FYNNEI. CDR3 protein: CASRLTYEQYF. The CDR3 nucleotides are TGTGCCAGCAGACTGACCTACGAGCAGTACTTC.

This clonotype was recorded many times. The rearrangement uses TRBV10-3 and TRBJ1-1, with a tentative D call TRBD1 (6 bases). Trimming cost V 2 bases and J 0 bases, with 16 bases left between them. There are 17 residues in the CDR3. Germline CDR1 is ENHRY and CDR2 is SYGVKD. CDR3 in DNA: TGTGCCATCAGTGAGGTCGACAGGTTTTCCATGAACACTGAAGCTTTCTTT. Translation: CAISEVDRFSMNTEAFF.

Only one count was recorded for this clonotype. The rearrangement uses TRBV10-3 and TRBJ1-6; TRBD1 matches at 8 bases. There are 14 residues in the CDR3. Trimming removed 6 bases from V and 7 bases from J; junction bases left unmatched: 5. Germline CDR1 is ENHRY and CDR2 is SYGVKD. CDR3 nucleotide sequence: TGTGCCATCAGCTCCGGGACAGGAAATTCACCCCTCCACTTT. Protein sequence: CAISSGTGNSPLHF.

Comments on this clonotype: Its ends do not fully match the called genes, so a read error is possible. The CDR3 region is CASSSGAYYEQCF. The CDR3 DNA is TGTGCCAGCAGCTCCGGGGCTTACTACGAGCAGTGCTTC. The rearrangement joins TRBV7-6 to TRBJ2-7; D tentatively reads TRBD1 or TRBD2 (5 bases each). Germline CDR1 is SGHVS and CDR2 is FNYEAQ. This CDR3 comprises 13 residues.

This sequence joins TRBV5-1 and TRBJ1-2; 8 bases align to TRBD1. V lost 4 bases, J lost 0 bases, and 5 bases stayed unmatched. The length of the CDR3 is 15 residues. The germline CDR1 and CDR2 sequences are SGHRS and YFSETQ. DNA of the CDR3: TGCGCCAGCAGCCCCCGGGACAGGACTAACTATGGCTACACCTTC. Its translation: CASSPRDRTNYGYTF.